This T cell receptor beta chain was found in a study of CD8+CD57+ T cells in acquired aplastic anemia. About the research overall: Recorded DNA amounts for sorted CD4+ and CD8+ cells had an average of roughly 3.4 ug.

This clonotype was observed once. V shed 1 base and J shed 4 bases, with 1 base lying between them. Germline assignment: CDR1 ENHRY and CDR2 SYGVKD. The CDR3 totals 12 residues. In patients chosen for sequencing, flow cytometry had shown CD8+CD57+ cell expansion. TCR beta VDJ and CDR3 profiles were obtained from a genomic DNA template. A single record per CDR3 protein comes from TCRdb applying MiXCR to the reads. The data hold under 500,000 distinct CDR3 sequences, with roughly a third observed a single time. The sample was sorted CD4+, CD8+, or CD8+CD57+ T cells (not recorded which) from PBMCs. This sequence originates from a human donor with aplastic anemia. J is TRBJ1-4 and V is TRBV10-3; D is uncertain. CDR3 amino acids: CAISEFNEKLFF. CDR3 nucleotides: TGTGCCATCAGTGAGTTTAATGAAAAACTGTTTTTT.